This section outlines one T cell receptor (beta chain) sequence together with its context. Its antigen is unknown. The germline V gene encodes CDR1 SGHDN and CDR2 FVKESK. This CDR3 comprises 15 residues. TCRdb processed the 10x single-cell sequencing reads again and assigns one entry to each CDR3 protein, with no DNA. This sample's table has roughly 1,500 distinct CDR3 sequences. Droplet-based sequencing used CSF cells sorted as live with a live/dead marker. The entry originates in a study of CD8 T cells in cerebrospinal fluid in Alzheimer's disease. Study details: Clonal expansion of CSF T cells was measured with plate-based and droplet-based single-cell sequencing.

Regarding the study as a whole: Alzheimer's patients were not enriched for EBV-specific clones, which were not the most expanded.

The sample taken for sequencing was cerebrospinal fluid. This rearrangement joins TRBV14 to TRBJ2-2. This clonotype originated in a human donor with Alzheimer's disease. This CDR3 is CASSQDLGNTGELFF.